These 6 T cell receptor beta chains were all obtained from the same sample, sequenced in a study of blood T cell repertoires in COVID-19. The repertoire was sequenced with immunoSEQ multiplex PCR; TCRdb's copy has only in-frame clones and lacks some. This sample has 200,000 or so clones, with around nine tenths found just once. Material for sequencing was peripheral blood. The receptors were gathered from a middle-aged woman who had recovered from COVID-19.

The chain employs TRBV19 and TRBJ1-6, with 7 bases lining up with TRBD1. CDR1 and CDR2 from the germline V gene are LNHDA and SQIVND (reference sequence). After removal of 4 bases from V and 7 bases from J, the junction contained 4 bases not matched to a gene. The CDR3 extends over 14 amino acids. The CDR3 here is CASSTTGANSPLHF. In nucleotides, the CDR3 is TGTGCCAGTAGTACAACAGGGGCCAATTCACCCCTCCACTTT.

The V and J genes are TRBV28 and TRBJ2-7, with TRBD1 matching over 8 bases. With V trimmed by 6 bases and J by 0 bases, 7 bases remained unmatched. The CDR3 extends over 15 amino acids. Germline values: CDR1 MDHEN, CDR2 SYDVKM. The CDR3 loop is CASRLGGQASYEQYF. CDR3 bases: TGTGCCAGCAGGTTAGGGGGACAGGCCTCCTACGAGCAGTACTTC.

The gene calls are TRBV18 and TRBJ1-1; D is possibly TRBD1 (6 bases). CDR1 KGHSH and CDR2 LQKENI come from the germline V gene. The CDR3 contains 15 residues. Trimming cost V 1 base and J 0 bases, with 9 bases left between them. The DNA for the CDR3 is TGTGCCAGCTCACCACAGGACAGAATGAACACTGAAGCTTTCTTT. Protein sequence: CASSPQDRMNTEAFF.

Concerning this clone itself: Mismatch with germline at one junction end may stem from a read error. The genes are TRBV7-2 and TRBJ2-1; 8 bases map to TRBD2. CDR3 length: 11 amino acids. Germline loops: CDR1 SGHTA, CDR2 FQGNSA. For the CDR3, the DNA is TGTGCCAGCAGCTCGGGACTAGTTTGGATCTTC. It is translated as CASSSGLVWIF.

The rearrangement joins TRBV3-1 (or the pseudogene TRBV3-2) to TRBJ2-1, with D possibly TRBD1 on 5 matching bases. V was clipped by 7 bases and J by 1 base, with 11 bases between them. This CDR3 contains 14 residues. In germline, CDR1 is LGHDT, CDR2 YNNKEL (reference sequence). The CDR3, as DNA: TGTGCCAGCACTAGTACAGGTTCCTACAATGAGCAGTTCTTC. It yields the protein CASTSTGSYNEQFF.

In this sample, this clone turned up a few times. The chain recombines TRBV6-5 with TRBJ1-1; D possibly corresponds to TRBD1 (5 bases). CDR3 size: 14 residues. In germline, CDR1 is MNHEY, CDR2 SVGAGI. V lost 2 bases, J lost 5 bases, and 12 bases lay in between. The CDR3 nucleotides are TGTGCCAGCAGTTACGTTAGGGGCTCGACTGAAGCTTTCTTT. Protein product: CASSYVRGSTEAFF.